Described below is a single T cell receptor beta chain sequence and its context. Its antigen is unidentified. Germline V lookup: CDR1 SGHNT, CDR2 YYREEE (reference sequence). V lost 0 bases and J lost 1, with 11 bases in between. This CDR3 is 15 amino acids long. This sample is drawn from a study of T cell responses to AZD1222 COVID-19 vaccine. Study conclusions and caveats: Increases in Spike-specific TCR breadth and depth were seen after two AZD1222 doses. CD4 TCRs associated with vaccination spanned spike, dominating at 160-218 and 743-854. Seropositive AZD1222 recipients at baseline numbered only 5 or 6. Females made up more of the donors, who were largely white British, and clonal diversity may have come out too low.

The protocol was immunoSEQ multiplex PCR, while the TCRdb copy is restricted to in-frame clones and leaves out a portion. The table shows 90,000 to 110,000 clones, with more than 70% occurring only once. V is TRBV5-4 and J is TRBJ2-7, with a tentative D call TRBD2 (6 bases). The source was peripheral blood, collected 28 days after the second AZD1222 dose. This receptor was obtained from an adult who received the AZD1222 COVID-19 vaccine. The CDR3 DNA follows: TGTGCCAGCAGCTTGGGAGCGGGCCTTTCCTACGAGCAGTACTTC. Translation gives CASSLGAGLSYEQYF. Filled out from reference TRBV5-4 and TRBJ2-7, the complete variable domain reads ETGVTQSPTHLIKTRGQQVTLRCSSQSGHNTVSWYQQALGQGPQFIFQYYREEENGRGNFPPRFSGLQFPNYSSELNVNALELDDSALYLCASSLGAGLSYEQYFGPGTRLTVT.